Presented here are 5 T cell receptor beta chains from one specimen sequenced in a study of T cell responses to AZD1222 COVID-19 vaccine. The assay was immunoSEQ multiplex PCR, and TCRdb's table has in-frame clones only and misses some. Among 150,000 to 200,000 clones, approximately 92% were seen once, and the ten largest hold approximately 1.5%. This material consisted of peripheral blood, taken on day 0 of AZD1222 vaccination. The receptors were gathered from an adult in good health.

To note about this clone: The same CDR3 is also encoded by other DNA sequences in this sample. This rearrangement joins TRBV2 to TRBJ1-4, with a tentative D call TRBD1 (5 bases). This CDR3 is 12 amino acids long. CDR1 is SNHLY, CDR2 FYNNEI, per germline. V dropped 6 bases and J dropped 5 bases, with 7 bases sitting between them. The CDR3 sequence: CASRGLNEKLFF. Here the CDR3 DNA reads TGTGCCAGCAGGGGGCTGAATGAAAAACTGTTTTTT.

The genes are TRBV18 and TRBJ1-2; D perhaps matches TRBD1 (5 bases). The germline CDR1 and CDR2 sequences are KGHSH and LQKENI. CDR3 length: 15 residues. Deletions cut 3 bases from V and 2 bases from J, with 13 bases between. CDR3 bases: TGTGCCAGCTCACCGGGGGGGAGGTACAACTATGGCTACACCTTC. Its protein is CASSPGGRYNYGYTF.

The gene calls are TRBV2 and TRBJ1-6; D is perhaps TRBD1 (5 bases). CDR1 is SNHLY, CDR2 FYNNEI, per germline. The length of the CDR3 is 15 residues. Trimming pared 1 base from V and 8 bases from J, leaving 12 bases between. The CDR3 DNA follows: TGTGCCAGCAGTGAAGTGTGGACGGGGGATTCACCCCTCCACTTT. Protein: CASSEVWTGDSPLHF.

The chain carries TRBV7-8 and TRBJ1-1; tentative D call: TRBD1 (5 bases). CDR3 length: 15 amino acids. V lost 1 base and J 1 base, leaving 10 bases between the germline ends. CDR1 is SGHVS, CDR2 FQNEAQ, per germline. In nucleotides, the CDR3 is TGTGCCAGCAGCTTAGGGGACTCATGGAACACTGAAGCTTTCTTT. Translation: CASSLGDSWNTEAFF. Drawing the rest from reference TRBV7-8 and TRBJ1-1, the complete variable domain is GAGVSQSPRYKVAKRGQDVALRCDPISGHVSLFWYQQALGQGPEFLTYFQNEAQLDKSGLPSDRFFAERPEGSVSTLKIQRTQQEDSAVYLCASSLGDSWNTEAFFGQGTRLTVV.

The chain joins TRBV14 to TRBJ1-1; D is undetermined. CDR1 SGHDN and CDR2 FVKESK come from the germline V gene. The CDR3 has 15 residues. Trimming cost V 1 base and J 4 bases, with 13 bases left between them. For the CDR3, the DNA is TGTGCCAGCAGCCAAGTCCCCGCCCAACCCACTGAAGCTTTCTTT. Its protein is CASSQVPAQPTEAFF.